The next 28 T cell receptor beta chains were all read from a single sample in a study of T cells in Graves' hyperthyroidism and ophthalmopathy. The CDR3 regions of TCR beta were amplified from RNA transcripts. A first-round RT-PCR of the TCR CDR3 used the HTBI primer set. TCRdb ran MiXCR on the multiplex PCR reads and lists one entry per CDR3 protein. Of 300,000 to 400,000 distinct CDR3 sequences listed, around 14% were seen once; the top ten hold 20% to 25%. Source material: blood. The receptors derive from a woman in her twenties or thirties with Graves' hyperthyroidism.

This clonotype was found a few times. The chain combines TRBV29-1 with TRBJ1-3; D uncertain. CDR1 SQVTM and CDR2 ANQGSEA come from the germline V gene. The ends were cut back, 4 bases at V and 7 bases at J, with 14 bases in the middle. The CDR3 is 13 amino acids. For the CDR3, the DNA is TGCAGCGTTGTAAAAGGGTTCGGGAACACCATATATTTT. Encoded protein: CSVVKGFGNTIYF.

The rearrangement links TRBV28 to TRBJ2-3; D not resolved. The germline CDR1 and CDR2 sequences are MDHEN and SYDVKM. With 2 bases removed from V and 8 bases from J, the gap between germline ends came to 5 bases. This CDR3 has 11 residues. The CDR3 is CASSLDGTQYF. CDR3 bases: TGTGCCAGCAGTTTAGACGGTACGCAGTATTTT.

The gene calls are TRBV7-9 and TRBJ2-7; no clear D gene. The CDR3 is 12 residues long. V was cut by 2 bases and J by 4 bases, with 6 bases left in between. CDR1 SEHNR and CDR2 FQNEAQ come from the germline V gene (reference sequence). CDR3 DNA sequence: TGTGCCAGCAGCTTAAAACAGTACGAGCAGTACTTC. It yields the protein CASSLKQYEQYF.

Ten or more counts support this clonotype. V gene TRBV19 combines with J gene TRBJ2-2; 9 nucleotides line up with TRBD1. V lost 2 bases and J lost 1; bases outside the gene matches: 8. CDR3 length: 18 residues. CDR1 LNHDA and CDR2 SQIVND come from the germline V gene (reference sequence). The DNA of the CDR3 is TGTGCCAGTAGTATACGGACAGGGGCCCCTCTGAACACCGGGGAGCTGTTTTTT. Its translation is CASSIRTGAPLNTGELFF.

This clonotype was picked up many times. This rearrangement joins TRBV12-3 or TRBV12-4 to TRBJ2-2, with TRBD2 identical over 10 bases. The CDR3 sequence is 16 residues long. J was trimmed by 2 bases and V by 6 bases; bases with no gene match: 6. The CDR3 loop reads CASRGLAETNTGELFF. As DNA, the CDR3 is TGTGCCAGCAGAGGACTAGCGGAAACTAACACCGGGGAGCTGTTTTTT.

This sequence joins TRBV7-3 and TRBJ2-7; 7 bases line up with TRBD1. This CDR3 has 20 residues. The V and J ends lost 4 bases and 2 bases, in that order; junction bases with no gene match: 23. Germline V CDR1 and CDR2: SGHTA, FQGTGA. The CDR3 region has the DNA TGTGCCAGCAGCTCCCCGAGGGGGCGGACCATGGATACCCACCCCTACGAGCAGTACTTC. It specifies CASSSPRGRTMDTHPYEQYF.

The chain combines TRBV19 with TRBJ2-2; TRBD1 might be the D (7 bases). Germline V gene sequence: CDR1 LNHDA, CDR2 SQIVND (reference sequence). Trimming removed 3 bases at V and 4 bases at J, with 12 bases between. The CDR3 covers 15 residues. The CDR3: CASSISQGGTGELFF. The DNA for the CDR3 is TGTGCCAGTAGTATTTCGCAGGGGGGCACCGGGGAGCTGTTTTTT.

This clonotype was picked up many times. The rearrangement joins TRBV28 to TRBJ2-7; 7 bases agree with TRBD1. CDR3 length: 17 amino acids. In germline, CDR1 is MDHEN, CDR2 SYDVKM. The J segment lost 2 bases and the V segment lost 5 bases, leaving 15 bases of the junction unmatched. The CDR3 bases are TGTGCCAGCAGTCCCAGGGCGACAGGGCTGGGGACCTACGAGCAGTACTTC. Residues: CASSPRATGLGTYEQYF.

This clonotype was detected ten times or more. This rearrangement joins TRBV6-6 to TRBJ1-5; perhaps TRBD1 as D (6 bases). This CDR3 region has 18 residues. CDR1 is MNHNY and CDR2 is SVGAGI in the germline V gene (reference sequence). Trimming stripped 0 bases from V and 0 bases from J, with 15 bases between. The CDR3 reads CASSYSTPDSNSNQPQHF. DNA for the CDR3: TGTGCCAGCAGTTACTCGACACCGGACAGTAATAGCAATCAGCCCCAGCATTTT.

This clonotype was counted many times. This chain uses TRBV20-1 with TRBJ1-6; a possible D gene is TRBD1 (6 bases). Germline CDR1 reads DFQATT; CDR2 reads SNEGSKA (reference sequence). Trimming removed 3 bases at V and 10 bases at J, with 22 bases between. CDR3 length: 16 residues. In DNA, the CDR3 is TGCAGTGCTAGGGATCACCTACAGGGAAGGGGATCACCCCTCCACTTT. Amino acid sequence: CSARDHLQGRGSPLHF.

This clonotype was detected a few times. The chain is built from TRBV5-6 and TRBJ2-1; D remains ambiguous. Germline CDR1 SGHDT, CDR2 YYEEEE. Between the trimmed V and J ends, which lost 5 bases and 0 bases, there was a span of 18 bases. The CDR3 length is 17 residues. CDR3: CASRFILRRSSYNEQFF. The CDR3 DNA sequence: TGTGCCAGCAGGTTCATCTTACGTAGAAGCTCCTACAATGAGCAGTTCTTC.

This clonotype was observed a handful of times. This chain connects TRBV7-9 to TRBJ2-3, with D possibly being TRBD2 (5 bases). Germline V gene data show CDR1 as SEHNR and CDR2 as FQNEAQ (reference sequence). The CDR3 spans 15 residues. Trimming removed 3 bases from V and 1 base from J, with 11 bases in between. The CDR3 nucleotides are TGTGCCAGCAGCTTGAATAGCGCCGGCACAGATACGCAGTATTTT. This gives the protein CASSLNSAGTDTQYF. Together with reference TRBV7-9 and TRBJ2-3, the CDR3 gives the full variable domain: DTGVSQNPRHKITKRGQNVTFRCDPISEHNRLYWYRQTLGQGPEFLTYFQNEAQLEKSRLLSDRFSAERPKGSFSTLEIQRTEQGDSAMYLCASSLNSAGTDTQYFGPGTRLTVL.

The chain's CDR3 is CASSERGQGGGYTF. CDR3 in DNA: TGTGCCAGCAGCGAACGGGGGCAGGGCGGTGGCTACACCTTC. The gene calls are TRBV3-1 and TRBJ1-2; D perhaps matches TRBD1 (6 bases). Germline CDR1 LGHDT, CDR2 YNNKEL (reference sequence). V lost 5 bases and J 7 bases, leaving 17 bases between the germline ends. There are 14 residues in the CDR3.

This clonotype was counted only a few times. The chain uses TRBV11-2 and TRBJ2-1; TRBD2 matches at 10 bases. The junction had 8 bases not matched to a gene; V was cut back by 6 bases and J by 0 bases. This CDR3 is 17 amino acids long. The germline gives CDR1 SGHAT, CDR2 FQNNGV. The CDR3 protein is CASRILAGASSYNEQFF. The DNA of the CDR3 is TGTGCCAGCAGGATCCTAGCGGGGGCCAGCTCCTACAATGAGCAGTTCTTC.

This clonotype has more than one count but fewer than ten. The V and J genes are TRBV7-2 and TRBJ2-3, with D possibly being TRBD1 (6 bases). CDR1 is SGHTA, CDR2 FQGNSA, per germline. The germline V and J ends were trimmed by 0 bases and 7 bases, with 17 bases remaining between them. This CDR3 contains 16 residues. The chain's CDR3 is CASSLAGAERSYTQYF. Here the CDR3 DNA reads TGTGCCAGCAGCTTAGCGGGGGCCGAGCGCAGCTATACGCAGTATTTT.

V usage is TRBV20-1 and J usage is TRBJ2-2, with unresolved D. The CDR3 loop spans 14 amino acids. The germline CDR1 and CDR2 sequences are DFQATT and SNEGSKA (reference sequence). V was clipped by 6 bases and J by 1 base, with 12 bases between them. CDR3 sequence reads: CSAIRPGNTGELFF. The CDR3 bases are TGCAGTGCCATTCGGCCGGGGAACACCGGGGAGCTGTTTTTT.

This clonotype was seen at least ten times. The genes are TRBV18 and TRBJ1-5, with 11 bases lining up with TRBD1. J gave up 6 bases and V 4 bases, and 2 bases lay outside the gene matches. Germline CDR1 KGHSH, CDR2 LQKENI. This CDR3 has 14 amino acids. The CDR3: CASSQDRGLQPQHF. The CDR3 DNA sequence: TGTGCCAGCTCACAGGACAGGGGGCTTCAGCCCCAGCATTTT.

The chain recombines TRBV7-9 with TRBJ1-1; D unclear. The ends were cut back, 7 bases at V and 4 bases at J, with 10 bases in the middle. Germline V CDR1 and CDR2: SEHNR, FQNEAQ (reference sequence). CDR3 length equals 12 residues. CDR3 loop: CASNPPSTEAFF. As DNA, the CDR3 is TGTGCCAGCAACCCACCCTCCACTGAAGCTTTCTTT. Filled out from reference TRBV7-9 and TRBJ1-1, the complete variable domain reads DTGVSQNPRHKITKRGQNVTFRCDPISEHNRLYWYRQTLGQGPEFLTYFQNEAQLEKSRLLSDRFSAERPKGSFSTLEIQRTEQGDSAMYLCASNPPSTEAFFGQGTRLTVV.

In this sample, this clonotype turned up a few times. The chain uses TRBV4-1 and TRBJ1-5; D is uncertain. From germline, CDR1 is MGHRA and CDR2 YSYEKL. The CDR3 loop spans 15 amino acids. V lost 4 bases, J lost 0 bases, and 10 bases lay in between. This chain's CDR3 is CASSPGQTSNQPQHF. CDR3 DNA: TGCGCCAGCAGCCCCGGGCAGACTAGCAATCAGCCCCAGCATTTT.

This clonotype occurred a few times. CDR3 sequence reads: CSVEANTEAFF. The CDR3 nucleotides read TGCAGCGTTGAAGCGAACACTGAAGCTTTCTTT. The rearrangement joins TRBV29-1 to TRBJ1-1, with unresolved D. The CDR3 consists of 11 residues. With 1 base removed from V and 1 base from J, the gap between germline ends came to 1 base. Germline values: CDR1 SQVTM, CDR2 ANQGSEA.

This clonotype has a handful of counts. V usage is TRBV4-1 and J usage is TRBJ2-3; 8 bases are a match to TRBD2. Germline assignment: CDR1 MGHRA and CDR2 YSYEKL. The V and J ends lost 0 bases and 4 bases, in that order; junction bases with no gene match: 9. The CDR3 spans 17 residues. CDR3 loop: CASSQDSWAGGADTQYF. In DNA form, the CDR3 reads TGCGCCAGCAGCCAAGATTCATGGGCGGGAGGAGCAGATACGCAGTATTTT.

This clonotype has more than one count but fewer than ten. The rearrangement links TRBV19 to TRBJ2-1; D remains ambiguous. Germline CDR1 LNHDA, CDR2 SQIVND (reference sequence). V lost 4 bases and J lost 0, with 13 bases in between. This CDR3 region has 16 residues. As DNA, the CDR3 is TGTGCCAGTAGTAGCACAAGCTGGAGCTCCTACAATGAGCAGTTCTTC. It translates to CASSSTSWSSYNEQFF.

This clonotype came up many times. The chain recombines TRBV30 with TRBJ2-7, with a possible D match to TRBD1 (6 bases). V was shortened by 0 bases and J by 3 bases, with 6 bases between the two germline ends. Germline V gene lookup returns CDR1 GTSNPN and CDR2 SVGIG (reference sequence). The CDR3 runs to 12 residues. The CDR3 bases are TGTGCCTGGAGTGTAGGGGGCTACGAGCAGTACTTC. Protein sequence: CAWSVGGYEQYF.

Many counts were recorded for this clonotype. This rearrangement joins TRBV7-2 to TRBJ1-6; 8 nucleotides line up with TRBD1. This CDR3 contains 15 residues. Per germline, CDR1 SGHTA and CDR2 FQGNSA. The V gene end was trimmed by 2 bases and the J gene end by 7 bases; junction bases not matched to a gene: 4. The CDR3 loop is CASSLNQGANSPLHF. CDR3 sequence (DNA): TGTGCCAGCAGCTTAAACCAGGGGGCCAATTCACCCCTCCACTTT.

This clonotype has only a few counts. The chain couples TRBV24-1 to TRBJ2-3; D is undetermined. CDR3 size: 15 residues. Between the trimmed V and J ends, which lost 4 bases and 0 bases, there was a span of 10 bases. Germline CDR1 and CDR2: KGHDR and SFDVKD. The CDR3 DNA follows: TGTGCCACCAGTGAGGGCGAAACTAGCACAGATACGCAGTATTTT. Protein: CATSEGETSTDTQYF.

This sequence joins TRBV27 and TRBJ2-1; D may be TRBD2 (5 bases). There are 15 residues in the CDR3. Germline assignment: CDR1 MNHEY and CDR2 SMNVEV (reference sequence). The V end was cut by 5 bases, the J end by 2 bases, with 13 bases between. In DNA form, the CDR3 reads TGTGCCAGCAGTGGCGGAGGCCCCACCTACAATGAGCAGTTCTTC. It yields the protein CASSGGGPTYNEQFF.

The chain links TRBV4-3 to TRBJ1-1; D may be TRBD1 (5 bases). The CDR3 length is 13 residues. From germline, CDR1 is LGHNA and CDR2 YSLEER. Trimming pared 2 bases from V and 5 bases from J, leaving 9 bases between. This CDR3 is CASSQREGTEAFF. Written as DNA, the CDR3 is TGCGCCAGCAGCCAACGGGAGGGGACTGAAGCTTTCTTT.

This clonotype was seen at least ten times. The CDR3 loop reads CASRDRAGGSYEQYF. CDR3 nucleotides: TGTGCCAGCAGAGACAGGGCAGGGGGCTCCTACGAGCAGTACTTC. The J gene is TRBJ2-7, the V gene TRBV7-9; TRBD1 matches 7 bases. V shed 6 bases, J shed 0 bases, and the junction held 8 bases outside the gene matches. The CDR3 totals 15 residues. Germline CDR1 and CDR2: SEHNR and FQNEAQ (reference sequence).